A single sample is the source of the 17 T cell receptor beta chains below, sequenced in a study of regulatory T cells in long-lasting Graves disease. Libraries of TCR beta came from iRepertoire HTBI primers plus Arm-PCR of CDR3 regions. TCRdb reprocessed the multiplex PCR reads via MiXCR and lists one record per CDR3 protein. The repertoire includes about half a million distinct CDR3 sequences, 20% to 25% of them detected once, and approximately 14% sits in the top ten. This sample's time point: persistent/refractory GD, antithyroid drugs over 5 years with positive TRAb. PBMC-derived RNA was used for the TCR library. The sample in question was peripheral blood mononuclear cells (PBMCs), obtained when the disease was refractory, from a patient treated with antithyroid drugs. These TCRs come from a female donor with Graves disease.

This clonotype has more than one count but fewer than ten. V usage is TRBV20-1 and J usage is TRBJ2-7; D unresolved. The germline gives CDR1 DFQATT, CDR2 SNEGSKA (reference sequence). The CDR3 has 12 residues. V lost 4 bases, J lost 3 bases, and 10 bases lay in between. The CDR3 coding sequence is TGCAGTGCTACCGCTTGGGTCTACGAGCAGTACTTC. It is translated as CSATAWVYEQYF.

This clonotype was recorded a few times. V gene TRBV7-8 combines with J gene TRBJ1-4, with a tentative D call TRBD1 (5 bases). This CDR3 comprises 17 residues. With 4 bases removed from V and 0 bases from J, the gap between germline ends came to 15 bases. Germline assignment: CDR1 SGHVS and CDR2 FQNEAQ. Here the CDR3 DNA reads TGTGCCAGCAGCTGGGGACGCCGACTGGCAACTAATGAAAAACTGTTTTTT. The encoded protein is CASSWGRRLATNEKLFF.

Comments on this clonotype: A much larger clonotype is one base distant, so this may be a read error. The chain couples TRBV6-1 to TRBJ1-2; no clear D. The CDR3 has 13 residues. CDR1 and CDR2 (germline): MNHNS, SASEGT. The CDR3 sequence: CASSLGGVYGHTF. As DNA, the CDR3 is TGTGCCAGCAGTCTCGGCGGGGTCTATGGCCACACCTTC.

This clonotype has a count of ten or more. The V and J genes are TRBV28 and TRBJ2-7; 9 nucleotides align to TRBD1. Germline V gives CDR1 MDHEN, CDR2 SYDVKM. This CDR3 comprises 15 residues. Trimming took 6 bases from V and 3 from J; bases not matched to a gene: 9. Here the CDR3 DNA reads TGTGCCAGCAGCAAGGGGACAGGGTCATTCTACGAGCAGTACTTC. It specifies CASSKGTGSFYEQYF.

This clonotype was seen repeatedly, ten times or more. The CDR3 reads CAFLPVDEQYF. CDR3 in DNA: TGTGCCTTCCTACCGGTCGACGAGCAGTACTTC. The rearrangement joins TRBV30 to TRBJ2-7, with unresolved D. Trimming took off 7 bases at V and 5 bases at J, with 12 bases between the two ends. Looked up from germline, CDR1 is GTSNPN and CDR2 is SVGIG (reference sequence). The CDR3 runs 11 residues.

This rearrangement joins TRBV28 to TRBJ1-3, with D hard to call. CDR3 size: 14 residues. Germline CDR1 is MDHEN and CDR2 is SYDVKM. V gave up 6 bases and J gave up 0 bases, with 9 bases separating them. The CDR3 spells CASSPQSSGNTIYF. Written as DNA, the CDR3 is TGTGCCAGCAGCCCCCAGAGCTCTGGAAACACCATATATTTT.

Only a few counts were recorded for this clonotype. The missing conserved phenylalanine or tryptophan at the end of this CDR3 makes a read error likely. The rearrangement uses TRBV12-3 or TRBV12-4 and TRBJ2-7; unclear D gene. The CDR3 has 11 amino acids. The V end was cut by 1 base, the J end by 6 bases, with 4 bases between. The DNA for the CDR3 is TGTGCCAGCAGTTTAGGGGGCGAGCAGTACCTC. This gives the protein CASSLGGEQYL.

At least ten counts were recorded for this clonotype. The rearrangement links TRBV28 to TRBJ1-1; D is unclear. The CDR3 has 13 amino acids. V shed 3 bases and J shed 4 bases, with 9 bases lying between them. Per germline, CDR1 MDHEN and CDR2 SYDVKM. Here the CDR3 reads CASSFAVATEAFF. CDR3 nucleotides: TGTGCCAGCAGTTTCGCGGTGGCCACTGAAGCTTTCTTT.

This clonotype was recorded a few times. CDR3 coding DNA: TGCAGTGCTAGGGGGACAGGAGGGAAAGAGACCCAGTACTTC. Amino acids: CSARGTGGKETQYF. The chain couples TRBV20-1 to TRBJ2-5; TRBD1 matches at 8 bases. CDR3 length equals 14 residues. With 3 bases clipped from V and 3 bases from J, the junction kept 6 bases outside the gene matches. Germline assignment: CDR1 DFQATT and CDR2 SNEGSKA (reference sequence).

This clonotype was seen repeatedly, ten times or more. This chain's CDR3 is CASSPRASGRALGEQYF. CDR3 bases: TGTGCCAGCAGTCCGAGGGCTAGCGGGAGGGCCCTCGGGGAGCAGTACTTC. The J gene is TRBJ2-7, the V gene TRBV28; 12 bases fit TRBD2. The CDR3 loop spans 17 amino acids. CDR1 is MDHEN and CDR2 is SYDVKM in the germline V gene. The junction had 15 bases not matched to a gene; V was cut back by 5 bases and J by 7 bases.

This clonotype was seen at least ten times. This chain links TRBV12-3 or TRBV12-4 with TRBJ1-1; D unresolved. Trimming took 3 bases from V and 0 from J, leaving 8 bases between them. The length of the CDR3 is 14 residues. CDR3 loop: CASSFGSMNTEAFF. Written as DNA, the CDR3 is TGTGCCAGCAGTTTCGGAAGCATGAACACTGAAGCTTTCTTT.

The rearrangement joins TRBV6-1 to TRBJ2-1; D may be TRBD1 (6 bases). V lost 8 bases, J lost 6 bases, and 23 bases lay in between. Germline CDR1 and CDR2: MNHNS and SASEGT. The CDR3 is made up of 16 amino acids. CDR3 protein: CASRLIGGEGCNEQFF. In DNA form, the CDR3 reads TGTGCCAGCCGTCTGATAGGGGGTGAAGGCTGCAATGAGCAGTTCTTC.

This clonotype has only a few counts. This chain joins TRBV12-3 or TRBV12-4 and TRBJ2-1, with 7 bases lining up with TRBD1. The length of the CDR3 is 16 residues. With V trimmed by 5 bases and J by 0 bases, 7 bases remained unmatched. CDR3: CASSIPGQRSYNEQFF. CDR3 coding DNA: TGTGCCAGCAGTATCCCGGGACAGCGCTCCTACAATGAGCAGTTCTTC.

The rearrangement joins TRBV2 to TRBJ2-2; D not resolved. Trimming cost V 2 bases and J 1 base, with 14 bases left between them. The germline gives CDR1 SNHLY, CDR2 FYNNEI. This CDR3 is 17 amino acids long. The CDR3 reads CASSESAGRRNTGELFF. As DNA, the CDR3 is TGTGCCAGCAGTGAATCCGCTGGCAGGAGGAACACCGGGGAGCTGTTTTTT.

With respect to this clonotype: A single base is all that separates this from a far larger clone, so a read error is likely. V gene TRBV6-5 combines with J gene TRBJ1-2; D gene unclear. The CDR3 runs to 14 residues. Trimming shortened V by 4 bases and J by 10 bases, and 19 bases separated the two germline ends. Germline V gene lookup returns CDR1 MNHEY and CDR2 SVGAGI. The CDR3 here is CASSSPGSSEDYTF. The CDR3 coding sequence is TGTGCCAGCAGTTCACCGGGATCTTCGGAGGACTACACCTTC.

The chain recombines TRBV11-2 with TRBJ2-7; no definite D call. With 4 bases removed from V and 4 bases from J, the gap between germline ends came to 20 bases. Germline V gene sequence: CDR1 SGHAT, CDR2 FQNNGV. The CDR3 totals 16 residues. The CDR3 nucleotides are TGTGCCAGCAGCTCCTTCGGTAGAGCCGCTCCTTACGAGCAGTACTTC. Amino acids: CASSSFGRAAPYEQYF.

This clonotype occurred many times. This rearrangement joins TRBV29-1 to TRBJ2-7; 9 bases fit TRBD2. There are 15 residues in the CDR3. With 6 bases clipped from V and 0 bases from J, the junction kept 9 bases outside the gene matches. Germline V gene data show CDR1 as SQVTM and CDR2 as ANQGSEA. CDR3 in amino acids: CSVQLAGGPSYEQYF. The DNA for the CDR3 is TGCAGCGTCCAACTAGCGGGCGGCCCCTCCTACGAGCAGTACTTC.